The clone carrying this TCR beta chain was counted only a few times. Antigen specificity is unknown. This entry is derived from a study of tumor-infiltrating lymphocytes in primary liver carcinoma. Points from the study as a whole: Less overlap was seen in tumor-adjacent and tumor-blood pairs than in tumor region pairs.

Co-extracted RNA and DNA came from approximately 20-30 mg of unsorted bulk tissue. These patients lived with chronic HBV infection and had never been treated. TCR beta cDNA was prepared out of about 530 ng total RNA by means of a constant-region primer. TCR beta libraries came from three nested multiplex PCR rounds using slightly modified ARM-PCR. Forward primers for TRBV1-TRBV30 and a C-beta reverse primer served the first two PCR rounds, at about 9 cycles each. In TCRdb, the multiplex PCR reads were re-called with MiXCR into one record per CDR3 protein. Seen here are about 75,000 distinct CDR3 sequences, 65% to 75% observed once, and the top ten hold 26%. The CDR3 has 13 residues. CDR1 and CDR2 (germline): MNHEY, SVGAGI. V was clipped by 10 bases and J by 10 bases; unmatched bases: 13.

What was sequenced was tumor-adjacent normal liver tissue. This receptor was identified in a man in his forties with primary liver carcinoma and hepatitis B virus infection. The chain combines TRBV6-5 with TRBJ2-1; TRBD2 aligns across 7 bases. CDR3 protein: CATRSGGGNEQFF. The CDR3 DNA reads as TGTGCCACCAGATCCGGCGGGGGTAACGAGCAGTTCTTC.